This T cell receptor (beta chain) originates from a study of post-analysis software for immune sequencing data. The study's findings and limits: Under F measure analysis, samples from one preparation batch co-clustered strongly. Five or six TRBV segments, TRBV5-6, TRBV5-1 and TRBV20-1 among them, were found more frequent in patients than controls. Compared against controls, patients with multiple sclerosis displayed significantly lower normalized Chao1 diversity.

Included in the TCR beta cDNA libraries were unique molecular identifiers. Each CDR3 protein is one row after TCRdb ran MiXCR on the PCR reads. The sample records more than 500,000 distinct CDR3 sequences, 34% being singletons. The CDR3 consists of 16 residues. V lost 0 bases and J 9 bases, leaving 21 bases between the germline ends. The germline CDR1 and CDR2 sequences are SGDLS and YYNGEE. For this clonotype: Antigen unknown.

Specimen: blood. The V call is TRBV9, the J call TRBJ1-2, with a tentative D call TRBD1 (5 bases). The origin of this receptor is a girl aged 2-17 years with multiple sclerosis. The CDR3, as DNA: TGTGCCAGCAGCGTAGGGGGGGTCGTTCCAACGGCCCGCTACACCTTC. It encodes CASSVGGVVPTARYTF. Full variable domain (outside the CDR3, taken from reference TRBV9 and TRBJ1-2): DSGVTQTPKHLITATGQRVTLRCSPRSGDLSVYWYQQSLDQGLQFLIQYYNGEERAKGNILERFSAQQFPDLHSELNLSSLELGDSALYFCASSVGGVVPTARYTFGSGTRLTVV.